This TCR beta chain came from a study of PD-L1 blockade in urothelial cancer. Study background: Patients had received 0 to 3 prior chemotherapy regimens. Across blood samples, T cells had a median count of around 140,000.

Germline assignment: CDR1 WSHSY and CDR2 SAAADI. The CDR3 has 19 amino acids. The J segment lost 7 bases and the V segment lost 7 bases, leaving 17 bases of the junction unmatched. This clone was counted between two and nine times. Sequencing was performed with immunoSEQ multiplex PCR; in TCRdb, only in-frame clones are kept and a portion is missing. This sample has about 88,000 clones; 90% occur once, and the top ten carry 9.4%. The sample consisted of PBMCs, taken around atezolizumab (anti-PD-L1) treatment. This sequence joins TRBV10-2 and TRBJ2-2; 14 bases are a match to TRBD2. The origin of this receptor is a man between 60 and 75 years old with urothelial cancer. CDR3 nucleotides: TGCGCCAGCACAGGCCGCCGGACTAGCGGGAGGTTGTTGGGCGGGGAGCTGTTTTTT. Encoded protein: CASTGRRTSGRLLGGELFF.